The clone carrying this TCR beta chain was seen repeatedly, ten times or more. What it recognizes is unknown. Each CDR3 protein is one row after TCRdb ran MiXCR on the reads. The profile covers approximately 240,000 distinct CDR3 sequences, with about 12% appearing a single time and under 2% taken by the ten largest. This entry comes from a study of T cell repertoires in cytomegalovirus infection. Study-level background: Indications of both CMV infection and matching HLA type were provided by public TCR beta signatures. General observations from the study: There were carriers of CMV plus the relevant HLA, and cumulative public TCR beta family frequency identified them. Predominance within the ex vivo response was attributable to HLA-C-restricted CMV-specific TCR beta clonotypes.

There are 15 residues in the CDR3. V was cut by 5 bases and J by 5 bases, with 16 bases left in between. Germline assignment: CDR1 SGHVS and CDR2 FQNEAQ. Sequencing used PBMCs. The chain is built from TRBV7-8 and TRBJ1-5; D unresolved. This sequence was found in a human donor in good health (CMV status not recorded). Some clones in this sample may be carry-over from other donors' samples. DNA for the CDR3: TGTGCCAGCAGCCCCAACGGAGAAAGTTATCAGCCCCAGCATTTT. Its translation is CASSPNGESYQPQHF.